Included here is one TCR beta chain sequence, with context. The treatment: 19 received Ad26.COV2.S at low or high dose, single or two shots; 5 received placebo; per-sample allocation not given. Collection of the samples took place on day 63 after the first injection of vaccine or placebo. This entry belongs to a study of Ad26.COV2.S vaccination and SARS-CoV-2 variants. Only in-frame clones appear in the TCRdb table, and some are missing; sequencing was by immunoSEQ multiplex PCR. The data contain about 350,000 clones, about 87% of them singletons. V was pared by 3 bases and J by 3 bases, with 9 bases between. This CDR3 has 13 residues.

The receptor comes from a person between 18 and 60 years old who received the Ad26.COV2.S COVID-19 vaccine or a placebo. This specimen consisted of peripheral blood, obtained in a trial of Ad26.COV2.S vaccine versus placebo. The chain couples TRBV12-3 or TRBV12-4 to TRBJ2-7; D gene unclear. This chain's CDR3 is CASSFSSLYEQYF. The CDR3 DNA sequence: TGTGCCAGCAGTTTTTCCAGTCTCTACGAGCAGTACTTC.